Presented here are 20 T cell receptor beta chains from one specimen sequenced in a study of chemoradiotherapy in HPV16-positive cancers. Here immunoSEQ multiplex PCR was the method, and the copy in TCRdb shows in-frame clones only, minus some. The table has some 14,000 clones, over 75% seen once. Sampling was performed from a patient who underwent chemoradiotherapy. The receptor source for this set is a human donor with HPV-associated anogenital cancer.

This chain uses TRBV6-6 with TRBJ2-5; 7 positions match TRBD1. Per germline, CDR1 MNHNY and CDR2 SVGAGI (reference sequence). Germline trimming cut 6 bases from V and 4 bases from J; bases unmatched to any gene: 11. This CDR3 comprises 15 residues. The CDR3, as DNA: TGTGCCAGCAGGCCATCAGGGGGTCGGGGAGAGACCCAGTACTTC. Its protein product is CASRPSGGRGETQYF.

This clone was counted only a few times. The genes are TRBV2 and TRBJ2-7; D could derive from TRBD1 or TRBD2 (5 bases each). V was shortened by 8 bases and J by 3 bases, with 14 bases between the two germline ends. Germline lookup yields CDR1 SNHLY and CDR2 FYNNEI. The CDR3 loop spans 13 amino acids. The CDR3 DNA reads as TGTGCCAGCGGGTTGAGGGGTAACTACGAGCAGTACTTC. This translates into CASGLRGNYEQYF.

The chain joins TRBV15 to TRBJ2-1; 7 nucleotides match TRBD2. V dropped 1 base and J dropped 6; count of bases not matched to a gene: 6. Germline V gene sequence: CDR1 LNHNV, CDR2 YYDKDF (reference sequence). This CDR3 has 15 amino acids. The CDR3 region is CATSRGILAGNEQFF. As DNA, the CDR3 is TGTGCCACCAGCAGAGGTATCTTAGCGGGCAATGAGCAGTTCTTC.

This chain uses TRBV30 with TRBJ2-5, with D hard to call. The CDR3 is 12 residues long. V was clipped by 3 bases and J by 5 bases, with 10 bases between them. Germline CDR1 and CDR2: GTSNPN and SVGIG (reference sequence). CDR3 nucleotides: TGTGCCTGGAGACAACCGGGTGAGACCCAGTACTTC. Translation gives CAWRQPGETQYF.

V usage is TRBV7-3 and J usage is TRBJ2-1; 7 bases line up with TRBD2. Germline CDR1 SGHTA, CDR2 FQGTGA. V dropped 5 bases and J dropped 9; count of bases not matched to a gene: 7. This CDR3 contains 13 residues. DNA for the CDR3: TGTGCCAGCAGCCCTGGCGGGGAGGGTGAGCAGTTCTTC. It codes for CASSPGGEGEQFF.

J is TRBJ2-3 and V is TRBV11-1, with D tentatively TRBD2 (5 bases). The germline V gene has CDR1 SGHAT and CDR2 FQDESV (reference sequence). V shed 5 bases and J shed 2 bases, with 20 bases lying between them. The CDR3 loop spans 17 amino acids. The CDR3 DNA is TGTGCCAGCAGCACCCGAACCGGGAAATTCTACACAGATACGCAGTATTTT. Its translation is CASSTRTGKFYTDTQYF. Variable domain in full (rest from reference TRBV11-1 and TRBJ2-3): EAEVAQSPRYKITEKSQAVAFWCDPISGHATLYWYRQILGQGPELLVQFQDESVVDDSQLPKDRFSAERLKGVDSTLKIQPAELGDSAMYLCASSTRTGKFYTDTQYFGPGTRLTVL.

The V gene is TRBV6-6, the J gene TRBJ2-4; tentatively, D is TRBD1 (5 bases). This CDR3 comprises 16 residues. The V and J ends lost 5 bases and 5 bases respectively, with 19 bases between them. Germline lookup yields CDR1 MNHNY and CDR2 SVGAGI (reference sequence). The CDR3 here is CASSLTGLGSQNIQYF. The CDR3 nucleotides read TGTGCCAGCAGTCTCACAGGCCTGGGCTCGCAAAACATTCAGTACTTC.

The V gene is TRBV7-9, the J gene TRBJ2-2; D is perhaps TRBD1 (5 bases). Germline lookup yields CDR1 SEHNR and CDR2 FQNEAQ (reference sequence). V shed 4 bases and J shed 4 bases, with 10 bases lying between them. This CDR3 has 14 residues. The CDR3 loop is CASSYGRGTGELFF. DNA of the CDR3: TGTGCCAGCAGCTACGGAAGGGGCACCGGGGAGCTGTTTTTT.

The rearrangement joins TRBV7-2 to TRBJ2-3; 9 bases are shared with TRBD1. The CDR3 covers 14 residues. Germline CDR1 SGHTA, CDR2 FQGNSA. V lost 6 bases to trimming and J lost 6 bases; unmatched junction nucleotides: 7. The CDR3 sequence is CASRSTGGFDTQYF. The CDR3 DNA follows: TGTGCCAGCAGATCGACAGGGGGGTTTGATACGCAGTATTTT.

The chain joins TRBV5-8 to TRBJ1-1, with 8 bases lining up with TRBD1. The CDR3 length is 16 residues. Germline CDR1 reads SGHTS; CDR2 reads YDEGEE. After removal of 0 bases from V and 0 bases from J, the junction contained 4 bases not matched to a gene. The CDR3 is CASSLGTGGMNTEAFF. DNA for the CDR3: TGTGCCAGCAGCTTGGGAACAGGGGGGATGAACACTGAAGCTTTCTTT.

The chain combines TRBV9 with TRBJ2-5; perhaps TRBD2 as D (5 bases). The germline V gene has CDR1 SGDLS and CDR2 YYNGEE. Trimming pared 0 bases from V and 0 bases from J, leaving 9 bases between. The CDR3 runs to 15 residues. DNA for the CDR3: TGTGCCAGCAGCGTAGGAGGGAACGACCAAGAGACCCAGTACTTC. Translating gives CASSVGGNDQETQYF.

The chain uses TRBV19 and TRBJ1-1; D remains unclear. The germline V gene has CDR1 LNHDA and CDR2 SQIVND (reference sequence). The CDR3 is 11 residues long. V gave up 7 bases and J gave up 0 bases, with 3 bases separating them. The CDR3 here is CASNLNTEAFF. The CDR3 DNA follows: TGTGCCAGTAATTTGAACACTGAAGCTTTCTTT.

V gene TRBV25-1 combines with J gene TRBJ2-4; 8 nucleotides agree with TRBD2. The CDR3 has 16 residues. CDR1 MGHDK and CDR2 SYGVNS come from the germline V gene. V shed 4 bases, J shed 5 bases, and the junction held 10 bases outside the gene matches. CDR3 region: CASSARAGGLQNIQYF. The CDR3 DNA reads as TGTGCCAGCAGTGCGAGGGCGGGGGGACTTCAAAACATTCAGTACTTC.

The CDR3 reads CASSINRRGYTGELFF. CDR3 sequence (DNA): TGTGCCAGTAGTATAAACAGGCGGGGGTACACCGGGGAGCTGTTTTTT. The J gene is TRBJ2-2, the V gene TRBV19, with 7 bases that match TRBD2. Germline V gene data show CDR1 as LNHDA and CDR2 as SQIVND (reference sequence). The CDR3 extends over 16 amino acids. Trimming took 2 bases from V and 3 from J; bases not matched to a gene: 6. The variable domain in full, completed from reference TRBV19 and TRBJ2-2, reads DGGITQSPKYLFRKEGQNVTLSCEQNLNHDAMYWYRQDPGQGLRLIYYSQIVNDFQKGDIAEGYSVSREKKESFPLTVTSAQKNPTAFYLCASSINRRGYTGELFFGEGSRLTVL.

This clone has a handful of counts. The chain is built from TRBV4-3 and TRBJ1-6, with TRBD1 matching 7 bases. Trimming took 3 bases from V and 4 from J; bases not matched to a gene: 6. Looked up from germline, CDR1 is LGHNA and CDR2 is YSLEER. CDR3 length: 16 amino acids. The DNA of the CDR3 is TGCGCCAGCAGCCAGGCCGGGACAGAGTATAATTCACCCCTCCACTTT. It is translated as CASSQAGTEYNSPLHF.

The chain carries TRBV7-2 and TRBJ2-5; 8 bases match TRBD1. From germline, CDR1 is SGHTA and CDR2 FQGNSA. The CDR3 has 15 amino acids. V gave up 5 bases and J gave up 2 bases; unmatched junction bases: 7. The CDR3: CASSPQGAGQETQYF. The DNA for the CDR3 is TGTGCCAGCAGCCCCCAGGGGGCAGGGCAAGAGACCCAGTACTTC.

The chain couples TRBV7-8 to TRBJ2-6, with a weak D call TRBD1 (5 bases). Trimming shortened V by 0 bases and J by 4 bases, and 7 bases separated the two germline ends. CDR1 is SGHVS, CDR2 FQNEAQ, per germline. The CDR3 totals 15 residues. The CDR3 DNA follows: TGTGCCAGCAGCTTAGCAGGGGCCGGGGCCAACGTCCTGACTTTC. Translation: CASSLAGAGANVLTF.

The chain recombines TRBV7-2 with TRBJ2-7; no reliable D call. Germline assignment: CDR1 SGHTA and CDR2 FQGNSA. The V and J ends lost 5 bases and 3 bases respectively, with 20 bases between them. There are 16 residues in the CDR3. The CDR3 spells CASSRPMDPPLYEQYF. The CDR3 nucleotides are TGTGCCAGCAGCCGACCCATGGACCCCCCTCTCTACGAGCAGTACTTC.

CDR3 amino acids: CASTPKRGEAFF. CDR3 bases: TGTGCCAGCACCCCCAAGCGGGGTGAAGCTTTCTTT. The chain has TRBV5-4 and TRBJ1-1; D is undetermined. Trimming removed 6 bases from V and 7 bases from J, with 13 bases in between. The CDR3 extends over 12 amino acids. Germline values: CDR1 SGHNT, CDR2 YYREEE (reference sequence).

The chain uses TRBV29-1 and TRBJ1-1; D uncertain. The CDR3 loop spans 14 amino acids. Per the germline V gene, CDR1 is SQVTM and CDR2 is ANQGSEA. The V end was cut by 4 bases, the J end by 2 bases, with 14 bases between. The CDR3 here is CSVGVGRLNTEAFF. The CDR3, as DNA: TGCAGCGTTGGTGTCGGACGGCTTAACACTGAAGCTTTCTTT.